These T cell receptor beta chains were read from a single sample in a study of blood T cell repertoires in COVID-19. The protocol was immunoSEQ multiplex PCR, while the TCRdb copy is restricted to in-frame clones and leaves out a portion. Of approximately 240,000 clones listed, 90% to 95% are singletons. The source material was PBMCs or T cells enriched from blood (not recorded which). The receptors come from a woman between 18 and 29 years old who had recovered from COVID-19. CDR3s include the opening cysteine and the closing phenylalanine or tryptophan. Not all rows give a size; the values are once, few, many and, for expanded clones, a class.

abundance	v_gene	j_gene	CDR3aa
-	TRBV5-4	TRBJ2-7	CASSSGTSGLYEQYF
-	TRBV9	TRBJ1-3	CASSVDEARSGNTIYF
-	TRBV4-1	TRBJ1-1	CASSQERRRNTEAFF
-	TRBV7-8	TRBJ1-2	CASSEGQGGSYGYTF
-	TRBV10-3	TRBJ1-6	CAISESQHPLHF
-	TRBV7-2	TRBJ1-6	CASSLAGTLNSPLHF
-	TRBV28	TRBJ1-6	CASTLGDSPLHF
few	TRBV9	TRBJ2-7	CASSVAKGGVGYEQYF
-	TRBV11-3	TRBJ2-5	CASSLDGSGEETQYF
-	TRBV4-1	TRBJ2-3	CASSQAPGDIADTQYF
-	TRBV28	TRBJ2-7	CASSFRGQRSYEQYF
-	TRBV5-5	TRBJ2-7	CASSLAHYSYEQYF
-	TRBV3-1/TRBV3-2	TRBJ2-1	CASSQDRSEQFF
-	TRBV11-3	TRBJ1-1	CASSLDRGQGWTEAFF
-	TRBV4-2	TRBJ1-4	CASSQEGGLNEKLFF
once	TRBV3-1/TRBV3-2	TRBJ2-1	CASSQGRGLATREQFF
-	TRBV29-1	TRBJ2-1	CSVTSGSYNEQFF
-	TRBV4-2	TRBJ1-2	CASSQGVVGYGYGYTF
-	TRBV7-8	TRBJ2-1	CATHPRSYNEQFF
-	TRBV7-2	TRBJ1-2	CASSFGTGDIYGYTF
-	TRBV19	TRBJ2-3	CASSITSRAGGPPDTQYF
-	TRBV6-2/TRBV6-3	TRBJ2-3	CASSYGGDDLGSTDTQYF
-	TRBV19	TRBJ2-2	CASSITGGTGELFF
-	TRBV28	TRBJ2-7	CASSFGGRAAYEQYF
-	TRBV5-6	TRBJ1-1	CASSFWATMNTEAFF
once	TRBV11-1	TRBJ1-2	CASSRSRDSGGGYTF
few	TRBV7-2	TRBJ2-1	CASSLLAGGLVYEQFF